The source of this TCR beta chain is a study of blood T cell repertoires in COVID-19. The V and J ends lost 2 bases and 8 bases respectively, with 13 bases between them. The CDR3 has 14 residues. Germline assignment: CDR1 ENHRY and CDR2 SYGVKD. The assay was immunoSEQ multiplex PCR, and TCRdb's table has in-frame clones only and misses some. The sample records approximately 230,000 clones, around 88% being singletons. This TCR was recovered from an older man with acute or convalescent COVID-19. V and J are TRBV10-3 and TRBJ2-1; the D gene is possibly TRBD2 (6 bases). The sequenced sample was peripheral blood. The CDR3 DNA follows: TGTGCCATCAGTGAGGGGCGCGGGGTGGATGAGCAGTTCTTC. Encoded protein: CAISEGRGVDEQFF.